The 20 T cell receptor beta chains listed next were all sequenced from one sample in a study of cytomegalovirus exposure and HLA in healthy donors. Primers included in the PCR were 60 Vbeta and 13 Jbeta primers. Clones were read by immunoSEQ multiplex PCR, and TCRdb kept only the in-frame ones, dropping some. The data hold more than 100,000 clones, with approximately 78% observed a single time. The sample was PBMCs. Receptors were obtained from a woman between 45 and 65 years old in good health and CMV-seropositive.

J is TRBJ2-5 and V is TRBV2, with 8 bases fitting TRBD2. The germline gives CDR1 SNHLY, CDR2 FYNNEI. The ends lost 7 bases at V and 4 bases at J; junction bases unmatched: 5. This CDR3 comprises 13 residues. The CDR3 here is CASTRSGRETQYF. The CDR3 bases are TGTGCCAGCACAAGGAGCGGGAGAGAGACCCAGTACTTC.

This chain uses TRBV27 with TRBJ2-5; D is uncertain. Germline V lookup: CDR1 MNHEY, CDR2 SMNVEV (reference sequence). The CDR3 totals 13 residues. The V gene lost 4 bases and the J gene lost 4 bases, with 10 bases spanning the gap. The CDR3 sequence: CASSSPALETQYF. The CDR3 nucleotides are TGTGCCAGCAGTTCACCCGCACTAGAGACCCAGTACTTC.

V and J are TRBV5-6 and TRBJ2-3, with TRBD1 matching 9 bases. The CDR3 is 15 residues long. Trimming at V came to 5 bases and at J to 3 bases, leaving 7 bases not matched to a gene. Germline lookup yields CDR1 SGHDT and CDR2 YYEEEE. This chain's CDR3 is CASSSYRGRTDTQYF. CDR3 coding DNA: TGTGCCAGCAGTTCTTACAGGGGGCGGACAGATACGCAGTATTTT.

The genes are TRBV9 and TRBJ2-7; perhaps TRBD2 as D (5 bases). The CDR3 runs to 14 residues. The germline gives CDR1 SGDLS, CDR2 YYNGEE. The V end lost 3 bases, the J end lost 0 bases, and 10 bases lay between the germline ends. The CDR3 here is CASSASGFSYEQYF. DNA of the CDR3: TGTGCCAGCAGCGCCTCGGGATTCTCCTACGAGCAGTACTTC.

This sequence joins TRBV30 and TRBJ2-1; D is undetermined. Deletions cut 7 bases from V and 7 bases from J, with 17 bases between. The germline CDR1 and CDR2 sequences are GTSNPN and SVGIG (reference sequence). The CDR3 is 13 amino acids. Here the CDR3 reads CASIPGTVNEQFF. The CDR3 coding sequence is TGTGCCTCGATCCCCGGAACAGTGAATGAGCAGTTCTTC.

The chain couples TRBV6-6 to TRBJ2-7; D is perhaps TRBD2 (6 bases). Germline V CDR1 and CDR2: MNHNY, SVGAGI (reference sequence). The germline V and J ends were trimmed by 0 bases and 4 bases, with 16 bases remaining between them. There are 16 residues in the CDR3. CDR3 coding DNA: TGTGCCAGCAGTTACTCGATTGAACTAGCACAGTACGAGCAGTACTTC. This gives the protein CASSYSIELAQYEQYF.

This clone was detected once. The chain carries TRBV7-9 and TRBJ2-6; D is perhaps TRBD1 (6 bases). Germline-derived CDR1 and CDR2 are SEHNR and FQNEAQ (reference sequence). CDR3 size: 15 residues. Trimming took 3 bases from V and 1 from J, leaving 7 bases between them. CDR3 in amino acids: CASSFTGSGANVLTF. CDR3 DNA: TGTGCCAGCAGCTTTACAGGGTCTGGGGCCAACGTCCTGACTTTC.

The chain uses TRBV30 and TRBJ2-3; tentatively, D is TRBD2 (7 bases). The CDR3 extends over 14 amino acids. Germline-derived CDR1 and CDR2 are GTSNPN and SVGIG (reference sequence). V was pared by 2 bases and J by 2 bases, with 11 bases between. In DNA form, the CDR3 reads TGTGCCTGGAGTCGGGGGGCCCACACAGATACGCAGTATTTT. It is translated as CAWSRGAHTDTQYF.

In its sample, this clone was seen a few times. The gene calls are TRBV9 and TRBJ2-3, with TRBD1 as a possible D gene (6 bases). The CDR3 runs to 14 residues. The V end was cut by 4 bases, the J end by 1 base, with 10 bases between. The germline gives CDR1 SGDLS, CDR2 YYNGEE. The DNA of the CDR3 is TGTGCCAGCAGCCCCCGACAGGGCACAGATACGCAGTATTTT. Its translation is CASSPRQGTDTQYF.

This clone has only a few counts. This sample also contains other DNA sequences that code for the same CDR3. The chain is built from TRBV6-5 and TRBJ2-3, with D maybe TRBD1 (5 bases). The CDR3 has 14 residues. Germline assignment: CDR1 MNHEY and CDR2 SVGAGI. With 2 bases removed from V and 4 bases from J, the gap between germline ends came to 10 bases. CDR3 in DNA: TGTGCCAGCAGTTACAGGGGAATCGCAGATACGCAGTATTTT. It encodes CASSYRGIADTQYF.

The CDR3: CASSLTGQNYGYTF. The DNA of the CDR3 is TGCGCCAGCAGCCTGACCGGACAGAACTATGGCTACACCTTC. This sequence joins TRBV5-1 and TRBJ1-2; TRBD1 might be the D (6 bases). Trimming took 4 bases from V and 2 from J, leaving 12 bases between them. The CDR3 runs 14 residues. Germline V gene sequence: CDR1 SGHRS, CDR2 YFSETQ.

The chain joins TRBV6-5 to TRBJ2-3, with 12 bases identical to TRBD2. Germline-derived CDR1 and CDR2 are MNHEY and SVGAGI. CDR3 length equals 15 residues. J gave up 6 bases and V 4 bases, and 5 bases lay outside the gene matches. The CDR3 spells CASSSTSGRGDTQYF. As DNA, the CDR3 is TGTGCCAGCAGTTCGACTAGCGGGAGAGGGGATACGCAGTATTTT.

This clone was recorded many times. V gene TRBV7-3 combines with J gene TRBJ2-1, with D possibly being TRBD2 (6 bases). The germline V gene encodes CDR1 SGHTA and CDR2 FQGTGA. Trimming pared 2 bases from V and 3 bases from J, leaving 11 bases between. The CDR3 totals 15 residues. CDR3 residues: CASSLVGGDYNEQFF. CDR3 DNA sequence: TGTGCCAGCAGCTTAGTTGGCGGGGACTACAATGAGCAGTTCTTC.

About this clone: In the same sample, other DNA sequences code for this CDR3. The rearrangement joins TRBV5-1 to TRBJ2-7; 12 bases are a match to TRBD2. Trimming removed 0 bases from V and 6 bases from J; junction bases left unmatched: 4. The CDR3 covers 15 residues. Germline values: CDR1 SGHRS, CDR2 YFSETQ. This chain's CDR3 is CASSLATSGGSEQYF. In DNA, the CDR3 is TGCGCCAGCAGCTTGGCGACTAGCGGGGGCTCCGAGCAGTACTTC.

This rearrangement joins TRBV7-3 to TRBJ1-5; D gene unclear. The length of the CDR3 is 13 residues. Germline V lookup: CDR1 SGHTA, CDR2 FQGTGA. Trimming removed 6 bases at V and 7 bases at J, with 13 bases between. CDR3 bases: TGTGCCAGCAGTCCCGACCCTAGGCAGCCCCAGCATTTT. It specifies CASSPDPRQPQHF.

The chain recombines TRBV7-9 with TRBJ1-4; D gene ambiguous. Germline values: CDR1 SEHNR, CDR2 FQNEAQ (reference sequence). V was cut by 5 bases and J by 0 bases, with 10 bases left in between. The CDR3 covers 15 residues. The CDR3: CASSPQEATNEKLFF. The DNA of the CDR3 is TGTGCCAGCAGCCCGCAGGAGGCAACTAATGAAAAACTGTTTTTT.

In the case of this clone: The same CDR3 can be traced to other DNA sequences in this sample. The V call is TRBV7-8, the J call TRBJ2-7; D might be TRBD1 (5 bases). The length of the CDR3 is 14 residues. The germline V gene has CDR1 SGHVS and CDR2 FQNEAQ. Trimming pared 2 bases from V and 1 base from J, leaving 9 bases between. In DNA form, the CDR3 reads TGTGCCAGCAGCTTACGTCAGGGATCCTACGAGCAGTACTTC. Translated, it gives CASSLRQGSYEQYF. Full variable domain (rest looked up from reference TRBV7-8 and TRBJ2-7): GAGVSQSPRYKVAKRGQDVALRCDPISGHVSLFWYQQALGQGPEFLTYFQNEAQLDKSGLPSDRFFAERPEGSVSTLKIQRTQQEDSAVYLCASSLRQGSYEQYFGPGTRLTVT.

This clone showed up just a few times. This chain connects TRBV6-5 to TRBJ2-3; 11 bases are shared with TRBD2. The junction had 7 bases not matched to a gene; V was cut back by 0 bases and J by 8 bases. CDR3 length: 16 residues. CDR1 is MNHEY and CDR2 is SVGAGI in the germline V gene. CDR3 DNA sequence: TGTGCCAGCAGTTACTCGATAATAGCGGGGGGGAGTACGCAGTATTTT. Translated: CASSYSIIAGGSTQYF.

This rearrangement joins TRBV27 to TRBJ1-2; D is unclear. The CDR3 totals 14 residues. V was pared by 3 bases and J by 4 bases, with 12 bases between. Germline CDR1 reads MNHEY; CDR2 reads SMNVEV (reference sequence). The CDR3 loop reads CASSFDMEGYGYTF. In DNA form, the CDR3 reads TGTGCCAGCAGTTTCGACATGGAGGGCTATGGCTACACCTTC.

This clone was counted a single time. The chain joins TRBV7-9 to TRBJ2-1; D call uncertain. The CDR3 loop spans 12 amino acids. V lost 1 base, J lost 9 bases, and 7 bases lay in between. Per the germline V gene, CDR1 is SEHNR and CDR2 is FQNEAQ (reference sequence). CDR3 sequence (DNA): TGTGCCAGCAGCTTAGGTATTCCTGAGCAGTTCTTC. It translates to CASSLGIPEQFF.